This record covers a single TCR beta chain. Its antigen is undetermined. This CDR3 contains 14 residues. V trimming: 3 bases; J trimming: 11 bases; junction bases outside the gene matches: 9. The V gene's germline CDR1 is SGHRS and CDR2 YFSETQ. The data derive from a study of CD8 T cells in ankylosing spondylitis. Study outcomes and limitations: Among TCR beta sequences, a motif of eight highly homologous variants appeared characteristic of ankylosing spondylitis blood. Researchers reportedly found disease-linked clones significantly enriched in matched ankylosing spondylitis synovial fluid. In the blood and synovial fluid of reactive arthritis, some motif variants had been previously reported. Within peripheral blood, clones linked to disease were CD8+ and relatively rare.

TCRdb re-called the 5' RACE reads with MiXCR, one entry per CDR3 protein. The repertoire consists of 340,000 or so distinct CDR3 sequences, with about 15% occurring once and the leading ten covering roughly 1.1%. The source material was blood, either unsorted or a sorted T cell fraction (not recorded which). This sequence joins TRBV5-1 and TRBJ2-1; 9 nucleotides agree with TRBD1. This receptor was obtained from a male donor with ankylosing spondylitis or in good health (not recorded which). The chain's CDR3 is CASSSSSGTGKQFF. The CDR3, as DNA: TGCGCCAGCAGCTCATCATCCGGGACAGGGAAGCAGTTCTTC.